What follows is one TCR beta chain and its context. Trimming removed 3 bases from V and 7 bases from J; junction bases left unmatched: 9. From germline, CDR1 is SGHRS and CDR2 YFSETQ. The CDR3 length is 16 residues. TCRdb's copy holds only in-frame clones and misses some; the assay was immunoSEQ multiplex PCR. Among some 150,000 clones, just over 85% were seen once, and the ten largest hold roughly 3.5%. These data come from a study of blood T cell repertoires in COVID-19. Whole-study context: PBMCs, B-cell-depleted T cells, or T cells provided the cDNA or gDNA that made up the material.

Sequencing was done on a sample of peripheral blood. The receptor was derived from a man in his 70s with acute or convalescent COVID-19. The chain combines TRBV5-1 with TRBJ2-2; TRBD1 aligns across 10 bases. The CDR3 nucleotides are TGCGCCAGCAGCTCCCAAACCGACAGGGGGCGCGGGGAGCTGTTTTTT. Its translation is CASSSQTDRGRGELFF. Full variable domain (rest looked up from reference TRBV5-1 and TRBJ2-2): KAGVTQTPRYLIKTRGQQVTLSCSPISGHRSVSWYQQTPGQGLQFLFEYFSETQRNKGNFPGRFSGRQFSNSRSEMNVSTLELGDSALYLCASSSQTDRGRGELFFGEGSRLTVL.